This T cell receptor (beta chain) was obtained from a study of T cells in localized non-small cell lung cancer. Points from the study as a whole: Across samples, adjacent lung featured a median roughly 61 of the top 100 tumor clones. Uninvolved adjacent lung had higher T cell clonality than tumor and all other tissues. Those with higher blood T cell density had longer overall survival.

Repertoires were generated with immunoSEQ multiplex PCR, while TCRdb's copy carries only in-frame clones and drops some. The sample contains about 1,600 clones, roughly a quarter of which appear only once. In its sample, this clone was seen a few times. Its specificity is not known. Germline CDR1 SGDLS, CDR2 YYNGEE. V lost 4 bases and J 2 bases, leaving 12 bases between the germline ends. The CDR3 is 14 amino acids. The sequences come from lung tumor tissue, collected before any cancer treatment. The sequence was collected from a woman aged 40-75 years with stage III lung adenocarcinoma. The rearrangement joins TRBV9 to TRBJ1-2; possible D gene TRBD1, 5 bases. This CDR3 reads CASSSRGGNYGYTF. The CDR3 region has the DNA TGTGCCAGCAGCTCCCGGGGGGGAAACTATGGCTACACCTTC.